The clone carrying this T cell receptor beta chain was seen ten or more times. The CDR3 consists of 15 residues. The V segment lost 4 bases and the J segment 3 bases; nucleotides outside the gene matches: 3. Germline V CDR1 and CDR2: SGHVS, FQNEAQ. TCRdb itself ran the RT-PCR reads through MiXCR, one entry per CDR3 protein. The table records hundreds of thousands of distinct CDR3 sequences, approximately 15% of them present only once. This TCR derives from a female donor in good health, serving as a healthy control. The sample consisted of memory CD4+ T cells from blood. J is TRBJ1-5 and V is TRBV7-8, with 10 positions matching TRBD1. The DNA for the CDR3 is TGTGCCAGCAGCTGGGGACAGGGGAACAATCAGCCCCAGCATTTT. It is translated as CASSWGQGNNQPQHF.